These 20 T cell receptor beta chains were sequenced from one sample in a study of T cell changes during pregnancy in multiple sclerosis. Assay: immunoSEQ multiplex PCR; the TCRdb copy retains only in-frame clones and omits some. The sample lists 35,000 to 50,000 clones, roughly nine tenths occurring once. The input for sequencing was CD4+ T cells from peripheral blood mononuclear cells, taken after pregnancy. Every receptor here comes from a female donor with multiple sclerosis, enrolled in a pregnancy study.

CDR3 coding DNA: TGTGCCAGCAGCTTTCAGGTCACCGGGGAGCTGTTTTTT. This sequence encodes CASSFQVTGELFF. The J gene is TRBJ2-2, the V gene TRBV7-9; D unclear. Between the trimmed V and J ends, which lost 3 bases and 4 bases, there was a span of 6 bases. CDR3 length equals 13 residues. Germline loops: CDR1 SEHNR, CDR2 FQNEAQ (reference sequence).

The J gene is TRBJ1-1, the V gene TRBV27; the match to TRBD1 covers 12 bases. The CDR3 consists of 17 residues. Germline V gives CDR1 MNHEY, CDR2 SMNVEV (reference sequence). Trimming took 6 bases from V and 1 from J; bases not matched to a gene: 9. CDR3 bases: TGTGCCAGCAGGTCCGGGACAGGGGGCAATCAGAACACTGAAGCTTTCTTT. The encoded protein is CASRSGTGGNQNTEAFF.

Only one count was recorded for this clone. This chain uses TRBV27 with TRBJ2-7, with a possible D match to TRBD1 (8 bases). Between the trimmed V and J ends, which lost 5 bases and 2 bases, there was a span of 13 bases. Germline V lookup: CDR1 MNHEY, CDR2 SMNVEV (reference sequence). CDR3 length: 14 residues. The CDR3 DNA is TGTGCCAGCAGTCCGGGGGGACAGGCCTACGAGCAGTACTTC. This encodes CASSPGGQAYEQYF.

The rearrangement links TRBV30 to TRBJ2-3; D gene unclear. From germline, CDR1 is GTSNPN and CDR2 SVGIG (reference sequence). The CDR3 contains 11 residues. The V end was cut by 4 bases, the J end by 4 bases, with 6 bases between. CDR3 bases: TGTGCCTGGAAATCCGCAGATACGCAGTATTTT. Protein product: CAWKSADTQYF. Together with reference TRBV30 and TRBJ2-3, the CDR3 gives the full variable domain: SQTIHQWPATLVQPVGSPLSLECTVEGTSNPNLYWYRQAAGRGLQLLFYSVGIGQISSEVPQNLSASRPQDRQFILSSKKLLLSDSGFYLCAWKSADTQYFGPGTRLTVL.

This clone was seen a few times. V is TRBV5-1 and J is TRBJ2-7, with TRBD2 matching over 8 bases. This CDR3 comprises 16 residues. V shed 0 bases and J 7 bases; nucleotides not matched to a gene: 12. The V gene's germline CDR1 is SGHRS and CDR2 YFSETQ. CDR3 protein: CASSLAVTSGGGEQYF. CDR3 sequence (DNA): TGCGCCAGCAGCTTGGCCGTCACTAGCGGTGGGGGAGAGCAGTACTTC.

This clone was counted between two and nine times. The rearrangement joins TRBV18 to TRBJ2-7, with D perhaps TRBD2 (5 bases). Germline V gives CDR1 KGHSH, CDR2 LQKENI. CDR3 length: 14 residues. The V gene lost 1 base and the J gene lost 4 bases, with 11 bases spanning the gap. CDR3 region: CASSPQEGSYEQYF. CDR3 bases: TGTGCCAGCTCACCACAAGAGGGCTCTTACGAGCAGTACTTC.

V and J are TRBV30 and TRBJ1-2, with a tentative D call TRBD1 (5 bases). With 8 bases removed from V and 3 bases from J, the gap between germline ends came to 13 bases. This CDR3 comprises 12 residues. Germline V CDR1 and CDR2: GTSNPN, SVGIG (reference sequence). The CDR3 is CALRGVDYGYTF. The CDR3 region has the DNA TGTGCCCTCCGGGGGGTGGACTATGGCTACACCTTC.

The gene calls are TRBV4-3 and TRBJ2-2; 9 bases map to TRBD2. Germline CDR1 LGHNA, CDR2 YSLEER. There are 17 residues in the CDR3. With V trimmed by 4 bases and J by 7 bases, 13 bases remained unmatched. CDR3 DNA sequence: TGCGCCAGCAGCCTAGTGCAAGCGGGAGGCGGGGACGGGGAGCTGTTTTTT. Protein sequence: CASSLVQAGGGDGELFF.

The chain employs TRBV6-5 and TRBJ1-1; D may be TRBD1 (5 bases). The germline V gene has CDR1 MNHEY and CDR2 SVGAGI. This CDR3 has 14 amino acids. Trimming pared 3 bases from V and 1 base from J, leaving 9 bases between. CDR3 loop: CASSYDSWNTEAFF. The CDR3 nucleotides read TGTGCCAGCAGTTATGACAGCTGGAACACTGAAGCTTTCTTT.

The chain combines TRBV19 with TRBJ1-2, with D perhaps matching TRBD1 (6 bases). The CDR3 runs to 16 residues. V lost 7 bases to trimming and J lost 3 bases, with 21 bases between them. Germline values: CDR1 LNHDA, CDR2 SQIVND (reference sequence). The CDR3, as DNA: TGTGCCAGTAAAAATCGGATAATGGGACACCACTATGGCTACACCTTC. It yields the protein CASKNRIMGHHYGYTF.

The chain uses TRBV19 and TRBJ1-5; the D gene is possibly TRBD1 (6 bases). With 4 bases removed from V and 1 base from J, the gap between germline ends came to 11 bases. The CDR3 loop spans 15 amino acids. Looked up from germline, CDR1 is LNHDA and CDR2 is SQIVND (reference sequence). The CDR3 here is CASSNHRASNQPQHF. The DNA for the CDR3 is TGTGCCAGTAGTAACCACAGGGCAAGCAATCAGCCCCAGCATTTT.

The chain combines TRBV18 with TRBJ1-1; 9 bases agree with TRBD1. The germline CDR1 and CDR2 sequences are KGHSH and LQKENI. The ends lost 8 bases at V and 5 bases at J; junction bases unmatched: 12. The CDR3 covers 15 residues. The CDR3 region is CASLLPGQGRTEAFF. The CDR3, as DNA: TGTGCCAGCCTTCTCCCGGGACAGGGAAGAACTGAAGCTTTCTTT.

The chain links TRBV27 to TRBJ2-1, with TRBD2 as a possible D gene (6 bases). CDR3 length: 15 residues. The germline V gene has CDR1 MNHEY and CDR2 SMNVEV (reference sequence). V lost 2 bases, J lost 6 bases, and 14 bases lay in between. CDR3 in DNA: TGTGCCAGCAGTTTAAAACTAGCTGGAATCAATGAGCAGTTCTTC. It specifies CASSLKLAGINEQFF.

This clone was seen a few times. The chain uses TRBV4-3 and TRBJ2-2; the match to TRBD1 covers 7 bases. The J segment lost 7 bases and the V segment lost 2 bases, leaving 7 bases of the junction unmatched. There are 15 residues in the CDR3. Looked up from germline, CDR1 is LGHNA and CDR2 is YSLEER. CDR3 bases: TGCGCCAGCAGCCAACGACAGGGCTTGGTCGGGGAGCTGTTTTTT. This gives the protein CASSQRQGLVGELFF.

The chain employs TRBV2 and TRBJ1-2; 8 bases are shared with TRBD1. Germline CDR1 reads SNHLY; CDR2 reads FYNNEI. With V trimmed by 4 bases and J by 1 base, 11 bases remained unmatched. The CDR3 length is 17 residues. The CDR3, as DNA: TGTGCCAGCAGTGTTCTCGCAGGGGGCGGATTTAACTATGGCTACACCTTC. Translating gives CASSVLAGGGFNYGYTF.

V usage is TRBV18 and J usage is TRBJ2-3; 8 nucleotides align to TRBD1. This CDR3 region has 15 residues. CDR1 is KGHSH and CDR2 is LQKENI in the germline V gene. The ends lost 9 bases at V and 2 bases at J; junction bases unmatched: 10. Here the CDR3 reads CASSRSTGVTDTQYF. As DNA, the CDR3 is TGTGCCAGTTCCAGATCGACAGGGGTCACAGATACGCAGTATTTT.

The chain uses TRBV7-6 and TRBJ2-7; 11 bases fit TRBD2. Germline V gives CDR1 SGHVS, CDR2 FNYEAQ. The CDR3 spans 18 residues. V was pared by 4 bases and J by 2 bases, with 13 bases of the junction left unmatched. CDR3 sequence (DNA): TGTGCCAGCAGCTCGCTCTTAGCGGGAGGGCTCGGGACCTACGAGCAGTACTTC. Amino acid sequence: CASSSLLAGGLGTYEQYF.

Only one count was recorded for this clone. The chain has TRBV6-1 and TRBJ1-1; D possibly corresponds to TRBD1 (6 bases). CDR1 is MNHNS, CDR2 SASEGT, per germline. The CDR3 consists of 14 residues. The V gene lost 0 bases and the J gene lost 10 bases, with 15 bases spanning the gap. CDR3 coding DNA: TGTGCCAGCAGTGAAGCGACAGGTTACACAAGAGCTTTCTTT. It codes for CASSEATGYTRAFF.

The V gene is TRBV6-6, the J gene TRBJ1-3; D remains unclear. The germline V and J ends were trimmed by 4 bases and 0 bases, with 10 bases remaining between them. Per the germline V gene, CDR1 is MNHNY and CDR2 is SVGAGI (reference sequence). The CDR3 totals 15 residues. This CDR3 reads CASSLSGSSGNTIYF. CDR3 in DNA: TGTGCCAGCAGTTTGAGCGGTTCCTCTGGAAACACCATATATTTT.

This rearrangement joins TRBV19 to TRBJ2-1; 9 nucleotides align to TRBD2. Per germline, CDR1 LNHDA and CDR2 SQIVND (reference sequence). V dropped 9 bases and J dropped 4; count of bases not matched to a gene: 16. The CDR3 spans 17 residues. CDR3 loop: CASADATSGGGYNEQFF. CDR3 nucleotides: TGTGCCAGCGCAGACGCGACTAGCGGAGGGGGATACAATGAGCAGTTCTTC.